The 2 T cell receptor beta chains listed next were all sequenced from one sample in a study of T cell responses to AZD1222 COVID-19 vaccine. Measured with immunoSEQ multiplex PCR; TCRdb has only the in-frame clones, and not every one. The table shows 90,000 to 120,000 clones, with around 94% occurring only once. Material: peripheral blood, obtained on day 0 of AZD1222 vaccination. The source is an adult in good health.

This rearrangement joins TRBV29-1 to TRBJ1-1; no firm D call. From germline, CDR1 is SQVTM and CDR2 ANQGSEA. The CDR3 consists of 11 residues. Trimming removed 6 bases at V and 2 bases at J, with 7 bases between. CDR3 DNA: TGCAGCGTAATCTTTAACACTGAAGCTTTCTTT. This codes for CSVIFNTEAFF.

The gene calls are TRBV5-1 and TRBJ1-3; D unresolved. Germline V gives CDR1 SGHRS, CDR2 YFSETQ. The V end was cut by 2 bases, the J end by 0 bases, with 9 bases between. The CDR3 runs 15 residues. The DNA of the CDR3 is TGCGCCAGCAGCTTCAGCTTTATCTCTGGAAACACCATATATTTT. It yields the protein CASSFSFISGNTIYF.